This is a list of T cell receptor beta chains from one sample in a study of PD-1 blockade in classical Hodgkin lymphoma. TCRdb keeps only in-frame clones here, not all; method: immunoSEQ multiplex PCR. Of almost 20,000 clones in the sample, over 65% were seen once. The sample in question was CD4+ T cells from blood, obtained before the fourth cycle of nivolumab. These receptors were obtained from a human donor with classical Hodgkin lymphoma. CDR3s include the opening cysteine and the closing phenylalanine or tryptophan. A D gene is named only where the DNA matches it firmly. Not all rows give a size; the values are once, few, many and, for expanded clones, a class.

v_gene: TRBV7-9; d_gene: NA; j_gene: TRBJ1-2; abundance: few; CDR3aa: CASSLAGWYGYTF; CDR3nt: TGTGCCAGCAGCTTGGCAGGGTGGTATGGCTACACCTTC
v_gene: TRBV19; d_gene: TRBD1; j_gene: TRBJ2-7; abundance: NA; CDR3aa: CASSVPGQGIYEQYF; CDR3nt: TGTGCCAGTAGTGTACCGGGACAGGGAATCTACGAGCAGTACTTC
v_gene: TRBV2; d_gene: TRBD2; j_gene: TRBJ2-7; abundance: NA; CDR3aa: CASSPGLVVGEQYF; CDR3nt: TGTGCCAGCAGTCCGGGACTAGTCGTTGGCGAGCAGTACTTC
v_gene: TRBV21-1; d_gene: NA; j_gene: TRBJ2-1; abundance: NA; CDR3aa: CASTVGGTGLAHPKQFF; CDR3nt: TGTGCCAGCACGGTGGGGGGCACCGGACTAGCTCACCCAAAACAGTTCTTC
v_gene: TRBV19; d_gene: NA; j_gene: TRBJ1-5; abundance: NA; CDR3aa: CASSIYLDQSNQPQHF; CDR3nt: TGTGCCAGTAGTATATATCTGGATCAGAGCAATCAGCCCCAGCATTTT
v_gene: TRBV15; d_gene: NA; j_gene: TRBJ2-4; abundance: NA; CDR3aa: CATSRTSDENIQYF; CDR3nt: TGTGCCACCAGCAGAACCTCTGACGAAAACATTCAGTACTTC
v_gene: TRBV5-1; d_gene: NA; j_gene: TRBJ2-7; abundance: NA; CDR3aa: CASSLGYSPSYEQYF; CDR3nt: TGCGCCAGCAGCTTGGGTTACAGCCCCTCCTACGAGCAGTACTTC
v_gene: TRBV2; d_gene: NA; j_gene: TRBJ1-4; abundance: NA; CDR3aa: CASSEQGRWTNEKLFF; CDR3nt: TGTGCCAGCAGTGAGCAGGGGAGGTGGACTAATGAAAAACTGTTTTTT
v_gene: TRBV19; d_gene: TRBD1; j_gene: TRBJ2-3; abundance: few; CDR3aa: CASSIRSGTGEDTQYF; CDR3nt: TGTGCCAGTAGTATAAGGTCCGGGACAGGGGAAGATACGCAGTATTTT
v_gene: TRBV5-1; d_gene: NA; j_gene: TRBJ2-7; abundance: NA; CDR3aa: CASSLAGGTNSYEQYF; CDR3nt: TGCGCCAGCAGCTTGGCGGGCGGAACCAACTCCTACGAGCAGTACTTC
v_gene: TRBV5-1; d_gene: NA; j_gene: TRBJ2-7; abundance: NA; CDR3aa: CASSFQPGANYEQYF; CDR3nt: TGCGCCAGCAGCTTCCAGCCAGGGGCTAACTACGAGCAGTACTTC
v_gene: TRBV6-1; d_gene: NA; j_gene: TRBJ1-5; abundance: NA; CDR3aa: CASSDPFQPQHF; CDR3nt: TGTGCCAGCAGTGATCCATTTCAGCCCCAGCATTTT
v_gene: TRBV5-1; d_gene: TRBD2; j_gene: TRBJ2-3; abundance: NA; CDR3aa: CASKVLAGDRTDTQYF; CDR3nt: TGCGCCAGCAAGGTACTAGCGGGAGATCGAACAGATACGCAGTATTTT
v_gene: TRBV28; d_gene: NA; j_gene: TRBJ2-1; abundance: NA; CDR3aa: CASSSNYNEQFF; CDR3nt: TGTGCCAGCAGTTCAAACTACAATGAGCAGTTCTTC
v_gene: TRBV5-6; d_gene: NA; j_gene: TRBJ2-7; abundance: NA; CDR3aa: CASSFDTYEQYF; CDR3nt: TGTGCCAGCAGCTTCGACACCTACGAGCAGTACTTC
v_gene: TRBV7-2; d_gene: NA; j_gene: TRBJ2-1; abundance: NA; CDR3aa: CASSPWTGNEQFF; CDR3nt: TGTGCCAGCAGCCCCTGGACGGGCAATGAGCAGTTCTTC
v_gene: TRBV5-1; d_gene: NA; j_gene: TRBJ2-3; abundance: NA; CDR3aa: CASSFSGETDTQYF; CDR3nt: TGCGCCAGCAGCTTTTCGGGAGAAACAGATACGCAGTATTTT
v_gene: TRBV28; d_gene: TRBD2; j_gene: TRBJ2-1; abundance: NA; CDR3aa: CASSLRGAGGSSEQFF; CDR3nt: TGTGCCAGCAGCCTCCGTGGGGCGGGGGGGTCTTCTGAGCAGTTCTTC
v_gene: TRBV5-1; d_gene: NA; j_gene: TRBJ2-7; abundance: NA; CDR3aa: CASRMTSVYEQYF; CDR3nt: TGCGCCAGTCGGATGACTAGTGTCTACGAGCAGTACTTC
v_gene: TRBV20-1; d_gene: NA; j_gene: TRBJ2-2; abundance: NA; CDR3aa: CSAGLRELFF; CDR3nt: TGCAGTGCGGGTCTGAGGGAGCTGTTTTTT
v_gene: TRBV6-1; d_gene: NA; j_gene: TRBJ2-3; abundance: NA; CDR3aa: CASSDVSTDTQYF; CDR3nt: TGTGCCAGCAGTGACGTCAGCACAGATACGCAGTATTTT
v_gene: TRBV5-1; d_gene: NA; j_gene: TRBJ2-7; abundance: NA; CDR3aa: CASSLDPSLYEQYF; CDR3nt: TGCGCCAGCAGCCTTGACCCTAGCTTATACGAGCAGTACTTC
v_gene: TRBV27; d_gene: NA; j_gene: TRBJ1-2; abundance: once; CDR3aa: CASSPKAVLWGYGYTF; CDR3nt: TGTGCCAGCAGCCCCAAAGCGGTCCTGTGGGGCTATGGCTACACCTTC
v_gene: TRBV2; d_gene: TRBD1; j_gene: TRBJ1-2; abundance: NA; CDR3aa: CASSGTGGGYTF; CDR3nt: TGTGCCAGCAGTGGTACAGGGGGGGGCTACACCTTC
v_gene: TRBV5-1; d_gene: NA; j_gene: TRBJ1-1; abundance: NA; CDR3aa: CASSLDGAYTEAFF; CDR3nt: TGCGCCAGCAGCTTGGATGGGGCGTACACTGAAGCTTTCTTT
v_gene: TRBV7-9; d_gene: NA; j_gene: TRBJ2-7; abundance: few; CDR3aa: CASSLFEGSYEQYF; CDR3nt: TGTGCCAGCAGCTTATTTGAGGGCTCCTACGAGCAGTACTTC
v_gene: TRBV28; d_gene: NA; j_gene: TRBJ2-2; abundance: NA; CDR3aa: CASSLSGKVWELFF; CDR3nt: TGTGCCAGCAGTTTATCCGGGAAAGTATGGGAGCTGTTTTTT
v_gene: TRBV25-1; d_gene: NA; j_gene: TRBJ2-1; abundance: NA; CDR3aa: CASSEMGGSGSNEQFF; CDR3nt: TGTGCCAGCAGTGAAATGGGGGGAAGCGGATCCAATGAGCAGTTCTTC
v_gene: TRBV7-2; d_gene: TRBD1; j_gene: TRBJ2-1; abundance: NA; CDR3aa: CASSRDRVGEQFF; CDR3nt: TGTGCCAGCAGCCGGGACAGGGTTGGGGAGCAGTTCTTC
v_gene: TRBV6-1; d_gene: NA; j_gene: TRBJ2-7; abundance: NA; CDR3aa: CASTGRGTYEQYF; CDR3nt: TGTGCCAGCACAGGACGGGGAACCTACGAGCAGTACTTC
v_gene: TRBV7-9; d_gene: NA; j_gene: TRBJ2-4; abundance: NA; CDR3aa: CASSLVPDPLAKNIQYF; CDR3nt: TGTGCCAGCAGCTTAGTTCCGGATCCCCTAGCCAAAAACATTCAGTACTTC
v_gene: TRBV9; d_gene: TRBD2; j_gene: TRBJ2-7; abundance: NA; CDR3aa: CASTRGLAGSYEQYF; CDR3nt: TGTGCCAGCACCAGAGGGCTAGCGGGGTCCTACGAGCAGTACTTC
v_gene: TRBV5-1; d_gene: NA; j_gene: TRBJ2-5; abundance: once; CDR3aa: CASSLAGFGETQYF; CDR3nt: TGCGCCAGCAGCTTGGCCGGTTTTGGGGAGACCCAGTACTTC
v_gene: TRBV6-4; d_gene: TRBD1; j_gene: TRBJ1-1; abundance: NA; CDR3aa: CASRAGTDMNTEAFF; CDR3nt: TGTGCCAGCAGAGCCGGGACAGATATGAACACTGAAGCTTTCTTT
v_gene: TRBV19; d_gene: TRBD2; j_gene: TRBJ2-7; abundance: NA; CDR3aa: CASSQSWLAGGGGTYEQYF; CDR3nt: TGTGCCAGTAGTCAAAGTTGGCTAGCGGGAGGTGGAGGAACCTACGAGCAGTACTTC
v_gene: TRBV4-1; d_gene: TRBD2; j_gene: TRBJ2-7; abundance: NA; CDR3aa: CASSSTQLLAGDYEQYF; CDR3nt: TGCGCCAGCAGTTCCACCCAATTACTAGCGGGAGATTACGAGCAGTACTTC
v_gene: TRBV5-1; d_gene: NA; j_gene: TRBJ2-2; abundance: NA; CDR3aa: CASSLDGTGELFF; CDR3nt: TGCGCCAGCAGCTTGGATGGCACCGGGGAGCTGTTTTTT
v_gene: TRBV10-3; d_gene: NA; j_gene: TRBJ1-3; abundance: NA; CDR3aa: CAIGQTSGNTIYF; CDR3nt: TGTGCCATCGGACAGACCTCTGGAAACACCATATATTTT
v_gene: TRBV28; d_gene: NA; j_gene: TRBJ1-5; abundance: NA; CDR3aa: CASSPTSPMTNQPQHF; CDR3nt: TGTGCCAGCAGTCCCACATCTCCGATGACTAATCAGCCCCAGCATTTT
v_gene: TRBV6-6; d_gene: TRBD2; j_gene: TRBJ2-1; abundance: once; CDR3aa: CASHLAGYNEQFF; CDR3nt: TGTGCCAGCCATCTAGCGGGATACAATGAGCAGTTCTTC
v_gene: TRBV5-5; d_gene: TRBD2; j_gene: TRBJ2-7; abundance: NA; CDR3aa: CASREGLAASYEQYF; CDR3nt: TGTGCCAGCAGGGAAGGACTAGCGGCTTCCTACGAGCAGTACTTC
v_gene: TRBV6-5; d_gene: NA; j_gene: TRBJ1-1; abundance: NA; CDR3aa: CASSLHGARDTEAFF; CDR3nt: TGTGCCAGCAGTCTCCACGGGGCCCGGGACACTGAAGCTTTCTTT
v_gene: TRBV11-1; d_gene: NA; j_gene: TRBJ2-2; abundance: NA; CDR3aa: CASSLGAGQRNTGELFF; CDR3nt: TGTGCCAGCAGCTTAGGGGCAGGGCAAAGAAACACCGGGGAGCTGTTTTTT
v_gene: TRBV25-1; d_gene: NA; j_gene: TRBJ2-1; abundance: NA; CDR3aa: CASSREGAVEQFF; CDR3nt: TGTGCCAGCTCCCGAGAGGGAGCGGTTGAGCAGTTCTTC
v_gene: TRBV7-3; d_gene: TRBD2; j_gene: TRBJ2-1; abundance: NA; CDR3aa: CASSLMGTSSNEQFF; CDR3nt: TGTGCCAGCAGCCTAATGGGGACTAGCAGCAATGAGCAGTTCTTC
v_gene: TRBV2; d_gene: NA; j_gene: TRBJ1-3; abundance: NA; CDR3aa: CASIPTLVLRNTIYF; CDR3nt: TGTGCCAGCATCCCTACTCTTGTTCTGAGAAACACCATATATTTT
v_gene: TRBV18; d_gene: NA; j_gene: TRBJ2-2; abundance: NA; CDR3aa: CASSPPAQSTGELFF; CDR3nt: TGTGCCAGCTCACCACCGGCCCAGAGCACCGGGGAGCTGTTTTTT
v_gene: TRBV6-1; d_gene: NA; j_gene: TRBJ2-7; abundance: NA; CDR3aa: CASSSGTANGYEQYF; CDR3nt: TGTGCCAGCAGCTCAGGGACGGCGAATGGCTACGAGCAGTACTTC
v_gene: TRBV10-3; d_gene: TRBD2; j_gene: TRBJ2-2; abundance: NA; CDR3aa: CAISRLAGGTTGELFF; CDR3nt: TGTGCCATCAGTAGACTAGCGGGAGGGACCACCGGGGAGCTGTTTTTT
v_gene: TRBV28; d_gene: NA; j_gene: TRBJ1-4; abundance: NA; CDR3aa: CASSPSGPSEKLFF; CDR3nt: TGTGCCAGCAGTCCATCCGGGCCGAGTGAAAAACTGTTTTTT
v_gene: TRBV6-1; d_gene: TRBD1; j_gene: TRBJ2-5; abundance: NA; CDR3aa: CASSGGQGVETQYF; CDR3nt: TGTGCCAGCAGTGGAGGACAGGGGGTTGAGACCCAGTACTTC
v_gene: TRBV18; d_gene: TRBD1; j_gene: TRBJ1-3; abundance: NA; CDR3aa: CASSPRTGEGRNTIYF; CDR3nt: TGTGCCAGCTCACCCCGGACAGGGGAAGGCAGAAACACCATATATTTT
v_gene: TRBV2; d_gene: NA; j_gene: TRBJ2-1; abundance: few; CDR3aa: CASSKGGAEFF; CDR3nt: TGTGCCAGCAGTAAAGGGGGGGCGGAGTTCTTC
v_gene: TRBV5-1; d_gene: TRBD1; j_gene: TRBJ2-6; abundance: NA; CDR3aa: CASSADRLIFSGANVLTF; CDR3nt: TGCGCCAGCAGCGCGGACAGGCTAATTTTCTCTGGGGCCAACGTCCTGACTTTC
v_gene: TRBV7-3; d_gene: NA; j_gene: TRBJ2-3; abundance: NA; CDR3aa: CASSLRGADTQYF; CDR3nt: TGTGCCAGCAGCTTAAGGGGGGCAGATACGCAGTATTTT
v_gene: TRBV18; d_gene: NA; j_gene: TRBJ1-4; abundance: NA; CDR3aa: CASSPGLQEKLFF; CDR3nt: TGTGCCAGCTCACCGGGGCTGCAGGAAAAACTGTTTTTT
v_gene: TRBV5-1; d_gene: NA; j_gene: TRBJ1-3; abundance: NA; CDR3aa: CASQGPGNTIYF; CDR3nt: TGCGCCTCACAGGGTCCCGGAAACACCATATATTTT
v_gene: TRBV5-4; d_gene: TRBD1; j_gene: TRBJ2-7; abundance: NA; CDR3aa: CASSRRQGGLYSYEQYF; CDR3nt: TGTGCCAGCAGTAGGCGACAGGGGGGACTGTACTCCTACGAGCAGTACTTC
v_gene: TRBV6-1; d_gene: NA; j_gene: TRBJ1-3; abundance: NA; CDR3aa: CASSATGYGNTIYF; CDR3nt: TGTGCCAGCAGTGCAACAGGGTACGGAAACACCATATATTTT